These 21 T cell receptor beta chains were all obtained from the same sample, sequenced in a study of beta chain features in type 1 diabetes. What was sequenced were expressed TCRB transcripts, since all of the isolated RNA had been reverse transcribed. Only in-frame clones appear in the TCRdb table, and some are missing; sequencing was by immunoSEQ multiplex PCR. The sample lists under 400,000 clones, around 15% occurring once. The source material was central memory CD4+ T cells from blood. Receptor source: a man younger than 40 in good health.

This chain connects TRBV7-3 to TRBJ2-5; D is undetermined. Trimming took 0 bases from V and 5 from J, leaving 7 bases between them. The CDR3 loop spans 13 amino acids. Germline V gives CDR1 SGHTA, CDR2 FQGTGA. The CDR3 here is CASSLTPWETQYF. CDR3 nucleotides: TGTGCCAGCAGCTTAACTCCATGGGAGACCCAGTACTTC.

This clone was seen more than once but under ten times. This chain joins TRBV9 and TRBJ2-1, with 9 positions matching TRBD2. V lost 0 bases, J lost 10 bases, and 8 bases stayed unmatched. This CDR3 has 15 residues. Looked up from germline, CDR1 is SGDLS and CDR2 is YYNGEE. The CDR3 DNA reads TGTGCCAGCAGCGTAGAGGGTCCTAGCGGGACCGAGCAGTTCTTC. Translation gives CASSVEGPSGTEQFF.

The chain recombines TRBV6-6 with TRBJ2-6; no clear D. The V end lost 6 bases, the J end lost 1 base, and 4 bases lay between the germline ends. The germline CDR1 and CDR2 sequences are MNHNY and SVGAGI (reference sequence). The length of the CDR3 is 13 residues. CDR3 residues: CASRGSGANVLTF. As DNA, the CDR3 is TGTGCCAGCAGGGGATCTGGGGCCAACGTCCTGACTTTC.

Turning to this clone: Other DNA sequences in this sample translate to the same CDR3. V is TRBV4-3 and J is TRBJ2-2, with 7 bases that match TRBD2. The V gene's germline CDR1 is LGHNA and CDR2 YSLEER. CDR3 length equals 14 residues. V was pared by 1 base and J by 5 bases, with 1 base of the junction left unmatched. CDR3: CASSQGGGTGELFF. The CDR3, as DNA: TGCGCCAGCAGCCAAGGCGGGGGAACCGGGGAGCTGTTTTTT.

This rearrangement joins TRBV7-9 to TRBJ2-2; no reliable D call. The CDR3 covers 11 residues. V dropped 2 bases and J dropped 9 bases, with 4 bases sitting between them. The germline V gene encodes CDR1 SEHNR and CDR2 FQNEAQ (reference sequence). The CDR3 region is CASSLSRELFF. DNA for the CDR3: TGTGCCAGCAGCTTAAGCCGGGAGCTGTTTTTT.

The chain carries TRBV6-5 and TRBJ2-5; no reliable D call. The CDR3 totals 13 residues. Germline CDR1 is MNHEY and CDR2 is SVGAGI. Trimming removed 0 bases at V and 5 bases at J, with 7 bases between. The CDR3 is CASSYSGWETQYF. The CDR3 DNA is TGTGCCAGCAGTTACTCGGGGTGGGAGACCCAGTACTTC.

This clone was picked up many times. The chain is built from TRBV7-2 and TRBJ1-2; unclear D gene. Germline CDR1 reads SGHTA; CDR2 reads FQGNSA. Trimming cost V 8 bases and J 6 bases, with 19 bases left between them. This CDR3 contains 14 residues. The CDR3, as DNA: TGTGCCAGCGCTCAAAGGGCGGGCTGGGATGGCTACACCTTC. Translating gives CASAQRAGWDGYTF.

This chain links TRBV27 with TRBJ2-7, with D unclear. The CDR3 spans 15 residues. The V and J ends lost 4 bases and 3 bases respectively, with 16 bases between them. In germline, CDR1 is MNHEY, CDR2 SMNVEV (reference sequence). The CDR3 sequence: CASSSISSSVYEQYF. CDR3 coding DNA: TGTGCCAGCAGTTCCATATCCAGCTCCGTCTACGAGCAGTACTTC.

The rearrangement uses TRBV19 and TRBJ2-5; D possibly corresponds to TRBD1 (5 bases). CDR1 is LNHDA, CDR2 SQIVND, per germline (reference sequence). V dropped 1 base and J dropped 2 bases, with 14 bases sitting between them. The CDR3 loop spans 16 amino acids. This CDR3 reads CASSIGTGNRQETQYF. The DNA for the CDR3 is TGTGCCAGTAGTATAGGAACAGGAAACCGACAAGAGACCCAGTACTTC.

The rearrangement links TRBV6-5 to TRBJ2-3; no clear D. V was pared by 5 bases and J by 2 bases, with 2 bases between. Germline lookup yields CDR1 MNHEY and CDR2 SVGAGI. CDR3 length: 11 amino acids. CDR3 protein: CASSVTDTQYF. CDR3 DNA: TGTGCCAGCAGTGTCACAGATACGCAGTATTTT.

This clone was observed a few times. The chain links TRBV7-3 to TRBJ2-3, with 8 positions matching TRBD2. The germline V gene encodes CDR1 SGHTA and CDR2 FQGTGA. V trimming: 5 bases; J trimming: 15 bases; junction bases outside the gene matches: 13. This CDR3 is built from 13 residues. The CDR3 region is CASSGIPSGRVYF. CDR3 sequence (DNA): TGTGCCAGCAGCGGAATCCCCAGCGGGAGAGTTTATTTT.

This chain links TRBV25-1 with TRBJ1-1; D is uncertain. This CDR3 has 13 residues. The V gene's germline CDR1 is MGHDK and CDR2 SYGVNS. Trimming stripped 2 bases from V and 4 bases from J, with 8 bases between. CDR3 in amino acids: CASSELGITEAFF. The DNA for the CDR3 is TGTGCCAGCAGTGAACTGGGTATCACTGAAGCTTTCTTT.

The chain has TRBV25-1 and TRBJ1-2; a possible D gene is TRBD1 (5 bases). V shed 2 bases and J shed 8 bases, with 15 bases lying between them. The CDR3 extends over 14 amino acids. Germline CDR1 and CDR2: MGHDK and SYGVNS. For the CDR3, the DNA is TGTGCCAGCAGTGAAAACGACCGAAAGGGGGGCTACACCTTC. It specifies CASSENDRKGGYTF.

The chain recombines TRBV27 with TRBJ1-6; D perhaps matches TRBD1 (6 bases). CDR1 and CDR2 (germline): MNHEY, SMNVEV (reference sequence). The CDR3 is made up of 16 amino acids. V dropped 6 bases and J dropped 7 bases, with 19 bases sitting between them. The CDR3 loop is CASSYEGGTSNSPLHF. In nucleotides, the CDR3 is TGTGCCAGCAGCTACGAGGGGGGGACCTCCAATTCACCCCTCCACTTT.

This clone has only a few counts. V is TRBV7-3 and J is TRBJ2-6, with TRBD1 as a possible D gene (6 bases). Germline assignment: CDR1 SGHTA and CDR2 FQGTGA. The CDR3 runs to 13 residues. Trimming removed 10 bases at V and 1 base at J, with 8 bases between. This chain's CDR3 is CATTGSGANVLTF. The CDR3 coding sequence is TGTGCCACCACAGGGTCTGGGGCCAACGTCCTGACTTTC.

V and J are TRBV4-3 and TRBJ2-5, with D unclear. V was shortened by 5 bases and J by 4 bases, with 14 bases between the two germline ends. The germline V gene encodes CDR1 LGHNA and CDR2 YSLEER. There are 14 residues in the CDR3. CDR3 in DNA: TGCGCCAGCAGCGAAAGCGTAGCACGAGAGACCCAGTACTTC. The encoded protein is CASSESVARETQYF.

This clone occurred a few times. The V and J genes are TRBV19 and TRBJ1-2, with D possibly matching TRBD1 (5 bases). V lost 7 bases and J lost 5, with 20 bases in between. CDR3 length: 15 residues. From germline, CDR1 is LNHDA and CDR2 SQIVND (reference sequence). The CDR3 DNA is TGTGCCAGTAAGGTAGGGGTCACGGGACTTTATGGCTACACCTTC. Its translation is CASKVGVTGLYGYTF.

This clone was detected a few times. This sequence joins TRBV13 and TRBJ1-1; D ambiguous. The ends were cut back, 2 bases at V and 2 bases at J, with 6 bases in the middle. This CDR3 region has 13 residues. CDR1 and CDR2 from the germline V gene are PRHDT and FYEKMQ (reference sequence). The CDR3 bases are TGTGCCAGCAGCTTACCAGCTAACACTGAAGCTTTCTTT. This gives the protein CASSLPANTEAFF. Full variable domain (remainder filled in from reference TRBV13 and TRBJ1-1): AAGVIQSPRHLIKEKRETATLKCYPIPRHDTVYWYQQGPGQDPQFLISFYEKMQSDKGSIPDRFSAQQFSDYHSELNMSSLELGDSALYFCASSLPANTEAFFGQGTRLTVV.

This clone was detected many times. This chain uses TRBV7-2 with TRBJ1-6; D is unresolved. Germline CDR1 reads SGHTA; CDR2 reads FQGNSA. V was pared by 6 bases and J by 17 bases, with 35 bases between. CDR3 length equals 18 residues. CDR3 sequence: CASSLRATGPQSPGRVHF. CDR3 DNA sequence: TGTGCCAGCAGTCTCCGTGCCACCGGGCCACAGTCTCCTGGACGAGTCCACTTT.

This clone has a handful of counts. A junction end diverges from the germline sequence, so it may reflect a read error. The rearrangement links TRBV7-7 to TRBJ2-1; D tentatively fits TRBD1 or TRBD2 (7 bases each). Germline V gene sequence: CDR1 SSHAT, CDR2 FNYEAQ (reference sequence). The CDR3 is 15 amino acids. CDR3: CASSRRGGRNNEQFF. CDR3 DNA: TGTGCTAGCAGCCGCAGGGGGGGACGGAACAATGAGCAGTTCTTC.

This clone was seen only a few times. This chain joins TRBV6-6 and TRBJ2-1; 11 bases agree with TRBD1. The CDR3 length is 13 residues. Per the germline V gene, CDR1 is MNHNY and CDR2 is SVGAGI (reference sequence). Unmatched junction bases numbered 0, after V lost 6 bases and J lost 5 bases. In DNA form, the CDR3 reads TGTGCCAGCAGGGGACAGGGGGACAATGAGCAGTTCTTC. Its protein is CASRGQGDNEQFF.